This TCR beta chain was captured by sequencing in a study of T cell responses to AZD1222 COVID-19 vaccine (dated by TCRdb to the early 2020s). As for the study more broadly: AZD1222 recipients with second doses at about 4 weeks or about 12 weeks were pooled, because spike-specific TCR depth and breadth did not differ between schedules. TCR sequencing was performed for 230 to 250 trial participants, of whom 200 to 210 were given two doses of AZD1222 and around 25 were given two doses of MenACWY control vaccine. Trial participants were enrolled by age into 18-55, 56-69 and 70-plus year subgroups, with 148, 28 and 57 TCR-sequenced participants respectively.

Interpreted using the paper, the time point label stands for: baseline before first vaccination. Samples from vaccinated people were obtained from the UK trials COV001 and COV002, which included a single-blind randomized controlled phase 2/3 trial of AZD1222 (ChAdOx1 nCoV-19) in healthy adults. For TCRbeta chain sequencing, PBMC samples from trial participants were taken at day 0 and at day 28 after the second dose. General findings and caveats noted by the study authors: Epitopes outside the regions mutated in the B.1.351 and B.1.1.7 variants were reportedly recognized by nearly half of the unique spike-specific TCRs. Vaccine-associated CD4 TCRs spanned the whole spike protein, with dominant responses in regions 160-218 and 743-854. Conclusions about previously exposed vaccinees are limited, since just five to seven AZD1222 recipients were seropositive for SARS-CoV-2 at baseline. Participants were mostly white British and included more females than males, and it was suggested by the authors that clonal diversity may have been underestimated. A significant rise in spike-specific TCR breadth and depth was observed after two AZD1222 doses relative to day 0 and relative to MenACWY recipients. The 56-69-year group was small, and its depth increase did not reach significance, likely because of low power. Because no day 14 peak-response samples were available, repertoires were characterized only after the peak T cell response.

V is trimmed back by 1 base and J by 5 bases, and the junction contains 8 bases that no gene match accounts for. The germline V gene gives CDR1 as MGHRA and CDR2 as YSYEKL. The CDR3 sequence holds 16 residues, the cysteine and phenylalanine included. Only CDR3 DNA is held: 48 bases, read in frame from base 1. The CDR3 regions of human TCRbeta chains were analyzed by immunosequencing. The authors' analysis ran thus. TCRs in the repertoires were compared against a reference library of SARS-CoV-2-specific TCRs that had been generated with the MIRA antigen-specificity platform. Breadth was defined as the fraction of unique TCRs that were SARS-CoV-2-associated. Depth was defined as the fraction of total T cells that were SARS-CoV-2-associated. Each spike-specific TCR was assigned to its reactive spike region and to a CD4 or CD8 class using the MIRA data. Log10-transformed breadth and depth values were compared by one-way ANOVA with Sidak's multiple comparisons tests. Held by TCRdb, this immuneACCESS table contains in-frame sequences only and omits some clones. Under half of the omission traces to an unresolved V gene where checked; the cause of the rest is unknown. The D gene and trimming were derived from the DNA, and the V and J assignments and clone size from that table. This sample has 80,000 to 100,000 clones in its table, and 90% to 95% of those were observed once. Over 9.5% of the sample is in the top ten clones.

Notes on this clone: No antigen is known for it. One base away there is no much larger clone; base qualities are not given.

This specimen consisted of peripheral blood, obtained on day 0 of AZD1222 vaccination. The chain employs TRBV4-1 and TRBJ2-5; the junction holds 9 bases that match TRBD2. This TCR derives from an adult in good health. The nucleotide sequence is given as TGCGCCAGCAGCCAAGGGTTTAGCGGGGGCCGGGAGACCCAGTACTTC. This gives the protein CASSQGFSGGRETQYF.